This note documents a single T cell receptor beta chain sequence. As yet, its antigen is unknown. The entry originates in a study of blood T cells in healthy people across ages. Using a J-beta primer mix together with a sample-barcoded 5' primer, a second PCR was run for roughly 7 to 12 cycles. TCRdb reprocessed the 5' RACE reads with MiXCR, giving one entry per CDR3 protein. Here the sample spans roughly 1,800,000 distinct CDR3 sequences, around 48% being singletons. Study-wide results and limits: As age increased, TCR beta diversity per million T cells fell in a roughly linear fashion.

Germline lookup yields CDR1 MNHNY and CDR2 SVGAGI (reference sequence). The CDR3 runs 13 residues. The germline V and J ends were trimmed by 8 bases and 4 bases, with 14 bases remaining between them. The clonotype comes from a woman in her forties in good health. This chain links TRBV6-6 with TRBJ1-2; D is perhaps TRBD1 (5 bases). The sample consisted of blood. CDR3 bases: TGTGCCAGCGCCCCTGGGGGGGGCTATGGCTACACCTTC. This gives the protein CASAPGGGYGYTF.